This TCR beta chain was obtained from a study of technical replicates of blood from four donors. Clones were sequenced by immunoSEQ multiplex PCR, and TCRdb holds only the in-frame ones, with some missing. The table lists about 85,000 clones, roughly 94% of them singletons. This clone has a single count. J gave up 8 bases and V 4 bases, and 6 bases lay outside the gene matches. The length of the CDR3 is 14 residues. CDR1 is SGHDT and CDR2 is YYEEEE in the germline V gene. This clonotype was sampled from a human donor in good health. Sequencing was done on a sample of T cells isolated from PBMCs. V usage is TRBV5-6 and J usage is TRBJ2-3; 11 positions match TRBD1. CDR3 protein: CASSGGTGGVTQYF. The CDR3 DNA follows: TGTGCCAGCAGCGGTGGGACAGGGGGGGTTACGCAGTATTTT.